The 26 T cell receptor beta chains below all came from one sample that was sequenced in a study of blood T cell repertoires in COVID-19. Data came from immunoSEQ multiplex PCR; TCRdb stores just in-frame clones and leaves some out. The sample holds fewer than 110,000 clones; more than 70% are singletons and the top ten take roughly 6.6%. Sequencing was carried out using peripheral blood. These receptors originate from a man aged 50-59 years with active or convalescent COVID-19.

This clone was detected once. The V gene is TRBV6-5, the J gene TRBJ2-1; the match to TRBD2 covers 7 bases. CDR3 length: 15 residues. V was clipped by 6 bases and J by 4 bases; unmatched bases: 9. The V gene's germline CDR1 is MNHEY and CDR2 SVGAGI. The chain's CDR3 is CASSLTSFAYNEQFF. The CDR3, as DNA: TGTGCCAGCAGCTTGACTAGCTTCGCGTACAATGAGCAGTTCTTC.

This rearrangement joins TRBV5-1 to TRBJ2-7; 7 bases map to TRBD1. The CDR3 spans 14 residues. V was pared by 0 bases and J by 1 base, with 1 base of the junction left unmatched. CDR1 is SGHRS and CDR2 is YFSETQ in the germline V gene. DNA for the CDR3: TGCGCCAGCAGCTTGGACAGGGGTTCCTACGAGCAGTACTTC. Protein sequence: CASSLDRGSYEQYF.

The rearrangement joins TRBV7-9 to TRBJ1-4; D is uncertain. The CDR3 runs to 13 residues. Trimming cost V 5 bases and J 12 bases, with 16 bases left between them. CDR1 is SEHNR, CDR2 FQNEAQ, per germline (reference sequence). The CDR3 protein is CASSPNGVRELFF. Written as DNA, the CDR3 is TGTGCCAGCAGCCCAAACGGGGTTCGTGAACTGTTTTTT.

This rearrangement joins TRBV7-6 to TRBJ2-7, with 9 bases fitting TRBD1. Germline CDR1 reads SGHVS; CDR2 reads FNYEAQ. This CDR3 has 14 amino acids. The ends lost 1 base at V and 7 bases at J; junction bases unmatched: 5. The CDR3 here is CASSLEQGAGEQYF. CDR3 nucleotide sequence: TGTGCCAGCAGCTTAGAACAGGGGGCGGGGGAGCAGTACTTC.

CDR3 DNA sequence: TGTGCCAGCAGTTACGAGGGACAGGGACATGACGAGCAGTACTTC. As protein: CASSYEGQGHDEQYF. This chain uses TRBV6-5 with TRBJ2-7; TRBD1 matches 9 bases. The CDR3 extends over 15 amino acids. With 2 bases clipped from V and 5 bases from J, the junction kept 7 bases outside the gene matches. CDR1 and CDR2 (germline): MNHEY, SVGAGI.

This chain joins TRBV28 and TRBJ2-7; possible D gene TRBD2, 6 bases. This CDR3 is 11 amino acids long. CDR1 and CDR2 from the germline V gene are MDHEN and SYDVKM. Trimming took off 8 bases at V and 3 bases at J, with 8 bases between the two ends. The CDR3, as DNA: TGTGCCAGCCGCGGGGACTACGAGCAGTACTTC. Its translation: CASRGDYEQYF.

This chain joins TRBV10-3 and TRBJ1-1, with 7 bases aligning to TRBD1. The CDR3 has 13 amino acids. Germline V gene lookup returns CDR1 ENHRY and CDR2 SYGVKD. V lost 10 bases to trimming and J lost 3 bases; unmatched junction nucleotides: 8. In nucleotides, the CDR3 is TGTGCCAGCGCGACAGGGCTGGACACTGAAGCTTTCTTT. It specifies CASATGLDTEAFF.

In DNA form, the CDR3 reads TGTGCCTGGAGGAAACCGGGACAGCTCTCTGGAAACACCATATATTTT. Protein sequence: CAWRKPGQLSGNTIYF. The rearrangement joins TRBV30 to TRBJ1-3; 7 bases match TRBD1. Germline CDR1 is GTSNPN and CDR2 is SVGIG (reference sequence). The CDR3 extends over 16 amino acids. Trimming at V came to 3 bases and at J to 0 bases, leaving 8 bases not matched to a gene. Variable domain in full (rest from reference TRBV30 and TRBJ1-3): SQTIHQWPATLVQPVGSPLSLECTVEGTSNPNLYWYRQAAGRGLQLLFYSVGIGQISSEVPQNLSASRPQDRQFILSSKKLLLSDSGFYLCAWRKPGQLSGNTIYFGEGSWLTVV.

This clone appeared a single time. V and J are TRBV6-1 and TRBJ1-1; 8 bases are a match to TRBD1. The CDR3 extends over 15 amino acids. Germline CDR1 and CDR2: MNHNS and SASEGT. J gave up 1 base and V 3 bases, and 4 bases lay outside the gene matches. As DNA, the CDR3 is TGTGCCAGCAGTGAGGACAGGGTGGCGAACACTGAAGCTTTCTTT. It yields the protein CASSEDRVANTEAFF.

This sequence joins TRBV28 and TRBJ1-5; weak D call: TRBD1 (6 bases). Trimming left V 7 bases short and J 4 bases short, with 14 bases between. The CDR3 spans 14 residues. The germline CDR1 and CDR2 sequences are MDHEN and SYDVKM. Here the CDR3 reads CASIKQGGNQPQHF. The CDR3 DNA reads TGTGCCAGCATAAAACAGGGAGGGAATCAGCCCCAGCATTTT.

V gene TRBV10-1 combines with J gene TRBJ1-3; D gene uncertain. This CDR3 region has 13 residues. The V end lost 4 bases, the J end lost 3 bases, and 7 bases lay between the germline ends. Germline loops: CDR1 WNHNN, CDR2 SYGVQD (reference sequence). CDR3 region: CASSATNGNTIYF. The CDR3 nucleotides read TGCGCCAGCAGTGCCACAAATGGAAACACCATATATTTT.

CDR3 residues: CASSFGSTDLPYEQYF. In nucleotides, the CDR3 is TGTGCCAGCAGTTTTGGGAGCACGGACCTTCCCTACGAGCAGTACTTC. This chain links TRBV7-9 with TRBJ2-7; tentative D call: TRBD2 (5 bases). Looked up from germline, CDR1 is SEHNR and CDR2 is FQNEAQ (reference sequence). V was trimmed by 6 bases and J by 2 bases, leaving 20 bases between them. This CDR3 contains 16 residues.

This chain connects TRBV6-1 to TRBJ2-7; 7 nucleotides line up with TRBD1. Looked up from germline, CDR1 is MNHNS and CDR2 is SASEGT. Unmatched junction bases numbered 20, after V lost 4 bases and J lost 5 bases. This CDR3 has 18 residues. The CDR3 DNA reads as TGTGCCAGCAGTGCCAATCCGGGACAGTCCCCCCGCCGCCACGAGCAGTACTTC. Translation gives CASSANPGQSPRRHEQYF.

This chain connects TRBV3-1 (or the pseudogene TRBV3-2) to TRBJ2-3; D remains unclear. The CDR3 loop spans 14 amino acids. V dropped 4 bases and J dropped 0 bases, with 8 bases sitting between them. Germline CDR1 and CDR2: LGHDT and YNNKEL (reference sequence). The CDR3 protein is CASSRSVSTDTQYF. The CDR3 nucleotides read TGTGCCAGCAGCCGCTCGGTAAGCACAGATACGCAGTATTTT.

CDR3 sequence (DNA): TGTGCCAGCAGCTTAGCTGGCAGGGGGTCTGGGGCCAACGTCCTGACTTTC. This encodes CASSLAGRGSGANVLTF. The rearrangement links TRBV7-8 to TRBJ2-6; 7 bases map to TRBD1. The CDR3 sequence is 17 residues long. V dropped 0 bases and J dropped 1; count of bases not matched to a gene: 3. Per the germline V gene, CDR1 is SGHVS and CDR2 is FQNEAQ.

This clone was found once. The CDR3 DNA reads as TGTGCCAGCAGCTTTGGGACAGGGACGAATGAAGCTTTCTTT. This encodes CASSFGTGTNEAFF. This sequence joins TRBV7-8 and TRBJ1-1; 9 positions agree with TRBD1. The V and J ends lost 3 bases and 7 bases, in that order; junction bases with no gene match: 6. Germline V lookup: CDR1 SGHVS, CDR2 FQNEAQ. This CDR3 region has 14 residues.

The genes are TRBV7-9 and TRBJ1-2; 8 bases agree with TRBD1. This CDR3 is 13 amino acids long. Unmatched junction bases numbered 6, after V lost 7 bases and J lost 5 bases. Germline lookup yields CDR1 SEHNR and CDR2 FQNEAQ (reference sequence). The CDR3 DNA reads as TGTGCCAGCACCCGGACAGGGAAATATGGCTACACCTTC. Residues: CASTRTGKYGYTF.

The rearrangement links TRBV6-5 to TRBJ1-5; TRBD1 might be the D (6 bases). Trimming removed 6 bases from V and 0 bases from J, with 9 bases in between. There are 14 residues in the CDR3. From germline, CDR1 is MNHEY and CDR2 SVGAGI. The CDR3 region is CASRGRGSNQPQHF. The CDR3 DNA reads TGTGCCAGCAGGGGCAGGGGTAGCAATCAGCCCCAGCATTTT.

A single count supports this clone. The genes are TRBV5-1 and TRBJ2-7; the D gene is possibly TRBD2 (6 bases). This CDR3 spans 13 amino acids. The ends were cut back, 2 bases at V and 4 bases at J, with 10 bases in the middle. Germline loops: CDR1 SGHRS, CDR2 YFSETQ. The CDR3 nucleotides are TGCGCCAGCAGCTTCTCGGGAGTGTACGAGCAGTACTTC. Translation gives CASSFSGVYEQYF.

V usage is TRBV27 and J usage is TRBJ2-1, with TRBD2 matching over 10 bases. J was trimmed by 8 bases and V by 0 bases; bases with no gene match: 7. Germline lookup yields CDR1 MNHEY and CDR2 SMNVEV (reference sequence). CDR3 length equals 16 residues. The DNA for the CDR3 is TGTGCCAGCAGTTTATCGATGGGACTAGCGATTTATGAGCAGTTCTTC. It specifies CASSLSMGLAIYEQFF.

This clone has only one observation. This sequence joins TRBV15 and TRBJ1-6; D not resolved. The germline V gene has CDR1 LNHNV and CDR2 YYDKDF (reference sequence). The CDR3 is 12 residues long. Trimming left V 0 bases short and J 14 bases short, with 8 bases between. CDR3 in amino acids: CATSREEGSLHF. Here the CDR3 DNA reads TGTGCCACCAGCAGAGAGGAGGGTTCCCTCCACTTT.

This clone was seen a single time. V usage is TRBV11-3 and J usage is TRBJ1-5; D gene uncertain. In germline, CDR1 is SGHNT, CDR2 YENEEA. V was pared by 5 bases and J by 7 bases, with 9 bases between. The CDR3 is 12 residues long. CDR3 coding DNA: TGTGCCAGCAGCCACCCGGGGCAGCCCCAGCATTTT. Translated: CASSHPGQPQHF.

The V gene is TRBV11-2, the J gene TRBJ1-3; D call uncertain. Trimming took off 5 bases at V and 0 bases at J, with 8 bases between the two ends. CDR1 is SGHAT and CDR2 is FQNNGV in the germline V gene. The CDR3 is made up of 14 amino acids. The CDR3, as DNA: TGTGCCAGCAGCCCACAGATCTCTGGAAACACCATATATTTT. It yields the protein CASSPQISGNTIYF.

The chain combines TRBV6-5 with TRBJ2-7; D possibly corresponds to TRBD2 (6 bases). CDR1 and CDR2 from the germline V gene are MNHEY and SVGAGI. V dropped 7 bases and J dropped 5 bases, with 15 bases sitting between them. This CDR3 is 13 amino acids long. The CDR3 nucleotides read TGTGCCAGCACTTCTATGGGACTGGACGAGCAGTACTTC. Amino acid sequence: CASTSMGLDEQYF.

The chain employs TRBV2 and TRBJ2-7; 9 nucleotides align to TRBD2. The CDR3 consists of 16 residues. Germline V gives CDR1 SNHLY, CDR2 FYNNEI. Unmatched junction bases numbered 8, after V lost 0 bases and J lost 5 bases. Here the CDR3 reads CASSEARREGRNEQYF. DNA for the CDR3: TGTGCCAGCAGTGAAGCGCGGCGGGAGGGCCGGAACGAGCAGTACTTC.

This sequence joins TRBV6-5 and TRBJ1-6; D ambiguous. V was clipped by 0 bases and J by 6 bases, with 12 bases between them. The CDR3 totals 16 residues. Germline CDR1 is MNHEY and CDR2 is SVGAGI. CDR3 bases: TGTGCCAGCAGTTACTCCCCCGCGGGGATTAATTCACCCCTCCACTTT. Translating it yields CASSYSPAGINSPLHF.